Listed below are T cell receptor beta chains from one sample, sequenced in a study of blood T cell repertoires in COVID-19. Repertoires were generated with immunoSEQ multiplex PCR, while TCRdb's copy carries only in-frame clones and drops some. The data show 50,000 to 65,000 clones, approximately 85% seen once. The sequencing input was peripheral blood. The origin of the receptors is a human donor in a cohort sampled during active COVID-19. Both conserved end residues are part of each CDR3. Fields, in order: D gene, V gene, clone size, J gene, CDR3 DNA, CDR3 protein. D genes are given only for firm matches. Where a row states a size, it is once, few, many or the class of an expanded clone; other rows omit it.

.,TRBV12-3/TRBV12-4,.,TRBJ1-2,TGTGCCAGCAGTTTGGGGCGGACTGGCTACACCTTC,CASSLGRTGYTF
.,TRBV10-3,.,TRBJ2-5,TGTGCCATCAGTGAGTCGTATCGAGAGACCCAGTACTTC,CAISESYRETQYF
.,TRBV6-1,.,TRBJ2-7,TGTGCCAGCAGTGAGGTCAGTTCCTACGAGCAGTACTTC,CASSEVSSYEQYF
TRBD1,TRBV28,once,TRBJ1-4,TGTGCCAGCAGTCCCTGGGACAGGCCCGCTATGGATGAAAAACTGTTTTTT,CASSPWDRPAMDEKLFF
TRBD1,TRBV6-4,.,TRBJ2-1,TGTGCCAGCAGAGATGACGGACAGGGGAGTCTCAATGAGCAGTTCTTC,CASRDDGQGSLNEQFF
.,TRBV6-5,.,TRBJ2-7,TGTGCCAGCAGGAAGACCGGGGAGTCCCTAGGGAAGCAGTACTTC,CASRKTGESLGKQYF
.,TRBV29-1,.,TRBJ2-1,TGCAGCGTCCGCACCTTCGACTCGGAGGGCAATGAGCAGTTCTTC,CSVRTFDSEGNEQFF
TRBD2,TRBV7-9,.,TRBJ2-7,TGTGCCAGCAGTGGGAAGCGGGAGGGCCTTTACGAGCAGTACTTC,CASSGKREGLYEQYF
.,TRBV19,.,TRBJ2-5,TGTGCCAGTACCCCCGGGGAGACGCGGGAGACCCAGTACTTC,CASTPGETRETQYF
TRBD2,TRBV6-5,.,TRBJ2-3,TGTGCCAGCAGGGTAGCGGGGACAGATACGCAGTATTTT,CASRVAGTDTQYF
TRBD1,TRBV5-1,.,TRBJ2-7,TGCGCCAGCAGCCCCGGGACAGGGATGAACGAGCAGTACTTC,CASSPGTGMNEQYF
.,TRBV3-1/TRBV3-2,.,TRBJ1-5,TGTGCCAGCAGCCCTGGGGGGGATCAGCCCCAGCATTTT,CASSPGGDQPQHF
.,TRBV6-2/TRBV6-3,.,TRBJ2-3,TGTGCCAGCAGTCCCGGGGAGTCGGCGGCGCGGGATACGCAGTATTTT,CASSPGESAARDTQYF
TRBD1,TRBV3-1/TRBV3-2,.,TRBJ2-1,TGTGCCAGCAGCCCCTTCGGACAGGGGGCGCGTGAGCAGTTCTTC,CASSPFGQGAREQFF
TRBD1,TRBV10-3,.,TRBJ1-2,TGTGCCATATGGACAGGGGATAATGGCTACACCTTC,CAIWTGDNGYTF
.,TRBV6-1,.,TRBJ1-5,TGTGCCAGCAGTGAGGGTCGAGGACAATATAGCAATCAGCCCCAGCATTTT,CASSEGRGQYSNQPQHF
.,TRBV30,.,TRBJ1-3,TGTGCCTGGACCCAGGGGAGAGGAAACACCATATATTTT,CAWTQGRGNTIYF
.,TRBV19,.,TRBJ1-1,TGTGCCAGTAGTGTGGGCAGGGGCGGGACTGAAGCTTTCTTT,CASSVGRGGTEAFF
TRBD1,TRBV2,.,TRBJ2-7,TGTGCCAGCAGTGAATCAGGGACAGGAATGGTCGAGCAGTACTTC,CASSESGTGMVEQYF
.,TRBV29-1,.,TRBJ2-7,TGCAGCGTTGAATTGGACATAGGTGGGTACGAGCAGTACTTC,CSVELDIGGYEQYF
.,TRBV27,.,TRBJ2-1,TGTGCCACCTCAAGCACCGGGATTCCCAATGAGCAGTTCTTC,CATSSTGIPNEQFF
TRBD2,TRBV2,.,TRBJ2-3,TGTGCCAGCAGTGTAATAGCGGGATCCACAGATACGCAGTATTTT,CASSVIAGSTDTQYF
.,TRBV6-5,.,TRBJ1-1,TGTGCCAGCAGCCCCCGGGACACTGAAGCTTTCTTT,CASSPRDTEAFF
.,TRBV4-2,once,TRBJ1-3,TGTGCCAGCAGCCAAGCCCCGGGACAATCACGCACCATATATTTT,CASSQAPGQSRTIYF
.,TRBV6-6,.,TRBJ1-3,TGTGCCAGCAGTCTAAAGGGGGCTGGAAACACCATATATTTT,CASSLKGAGNTIYF
TRBD2,TRBV13,.,TRBJ2-3,TGTCCCAGCAGCTTAACGGGCACTAGCGGGGGGGGCACAGATACGCAGTATTTT,CPSSLTGTSGGGTDTQYF
TRBD2,TRBV18,.,TRBJ2-3,TGTGCCAGCTCACCAAATCCCGGGACTATGAGCACAGATACGCAGTATTTT,CASSPNPGTMSTDTQYF
.,TRBV5-1,.,TRBJ1-5,TGCGCCAGCAGCTTGGTCGGGGGTTGGAATCAGCCCCAGCATTTT,CASSLVGGWNQPQHF
.,TRBV2,.,TRBJ1-1,TGTGCCAGCATCCAAGAAGGGTGGCAGGGGAACACTGAAGCTTTCTTT,CASIQEGWQGNTEAFF
.,TRBV6-5,.,TRBJ2-5,TGTGCCAGCAGGGACGGACAGTTTAAAGAGACCCAGTACTTC,CASRDGQFKETQYF
.,TRBV18,.,TRBJ1-5,TGTGCCAGCTCACAGGACTCTACGGGCCCCCAGCATTTT,CASSQDSTGPQHF
TRBD1,TRBV14,.,TRBJ1-1,TGTGCCAGCAGCCAAGATAGGAGGACAGGGGTGATCTTT,CASSQDRRTGVIF
.,TRBV5-6,once,TRBJ1-2,TGTGCCAGCAGTCACGCCACCGGGGGCTACACCTTC,CASSHATGGYTF
TRBD1,TRBV5-1,.,TRBJ1-2,TGCGCCAGCAGCTTGGGGACAGGGGGGGCCTATGGCTACACCTTC,CASSLGTGGAYGYTF
.,TRBV6-6,.,TRBJ2-2,TGTGCCAGCAGTTACTCGCTGAGCGGAGCCACCGGGGAGCTGTTTTTT,CASSYSLSGATGELFF
TRBD1,TRBV5-4,few,TRBJ1-3,TGTGCCAGCAGCTCGGGACAGGGGGCTGGAAACACCATATATTTT,CASSSGQGAGNTIYF
TRBD1,TRBV5-1,.,TRBJ1-6,TGCGCCAGCAGCCCCGGGACAGGGAAGGGCGGCAATTCACCCCTCCACTTT,CASSPGTGKGGNSPLHF
.,TRBV2,few,TRBJ1-2,TGTGCCAGCAGTGGCCAGGCAAACTATGGCTACACCTTC,CASSGQANYGYTF
.,TRBV10-3,.,TRBJ1-1,TGTGCCATCGTCGGGGGAGGGAACACTGAAGCTTTCTTT,CAIVGGGNTEAFF
.,TRBV6-1,few,TRBJ1-2,TGTGCCGCAGGCAGTAACTATGGCTACACCTTC,CAAGSNYGYTF
TRBD2,TRBV7-2,.,TRBJ2-2,TGTGCCAGCAGCTTAGCTAGCGGGAGGACCGGGGAGCTGTTTTTT,CASSLASGRTGELFF
TRBD1,TRBV11-2,.,TRBJ2-4,TGTGCCAGCAGCCCCGCTGGACAGGGGTTTTGGATTCAGTACTTC,CASSPAGQGFWIQYF
TRBD2,TRBV6-2/TRBV6-3,.,TRBJ2-3,TGTGCCAGCAGTTACCCCCTAGCGGGAAGCACAGATACGCAGTATTTT,CASSYPLAGSTDTQYF
TRBD1,TRBV5-1,.,TRBJ2-7,TGCGCCAGCAGCTCGGACAGGGTGGAGGAGCAGTACTTC,CASSSDRVEEQYF
.,TRBV6-5,few,TRBJ1-1,TGTGCCAGCAGTTACCGGGGGGGCTTTGAGAACACTGAAGCTTTCTTT,CASSYRGGFENTEAFF
.,TRBV28,.,TRBJ2-2,TGTGCCAGTTATTTCGCTAGGGGGATCGGGACCGGGGAGCTGTTTTTT,CASYFARGIGTGELFF
TRBD1,TRBV3-1/TRBV3-2,once,TRBJ2-5,TGTGCCAGCAACCGAAACAGGGGCCCAGAGACCCAGTACTTC,CASNRNRGPETQYF
.,TRBV5-6,.,TRBJ2-3,TGTGCCAGCAGTCCTTTAAAGCCCCCTAGCACAGATACGCAGTATTTT,CASSPLKPPSTDTQYF
.,TRBV5-1,once,TRBJ2-1,TGCGCCAGCAAACCCCCGGCGGGGTCCTACAATGAGCAGTTCTTC,CASKPPAGSYNEQFF